This T cell receptor (beta chain) is drawn from a study of beta chain features in type 1 diabetes. The sequenced template was cDNA made from the entire isolated RNA. Produced via immunoSEQ multiplex PCR; TCRdb's table is partial and in-frame only. The sample holds hundreds of thousands of clones, around a sixth seen once. This clone was seen only a few times. The ends were cut back, 6 bases at V and 7 bases at J, with 7 bases in the middle. CDR3 length equals 11 residues. Germline CDR1 and CDR2: DFQATT and SNEGSKA (reference sequence). Specimen: naive CD4+ T cells from blood. The sequence derives from a man in his late teens or twenties in good health. The chain couples TRBV20-1 to TRBJ2-6; a possible D gene is TRBD1 (6 bases). The CDR3 region has the DNA TGCAGTGCGGGGACAGCCAACGTCCTGACTTTC. Translated: CSAGTANVLTF.